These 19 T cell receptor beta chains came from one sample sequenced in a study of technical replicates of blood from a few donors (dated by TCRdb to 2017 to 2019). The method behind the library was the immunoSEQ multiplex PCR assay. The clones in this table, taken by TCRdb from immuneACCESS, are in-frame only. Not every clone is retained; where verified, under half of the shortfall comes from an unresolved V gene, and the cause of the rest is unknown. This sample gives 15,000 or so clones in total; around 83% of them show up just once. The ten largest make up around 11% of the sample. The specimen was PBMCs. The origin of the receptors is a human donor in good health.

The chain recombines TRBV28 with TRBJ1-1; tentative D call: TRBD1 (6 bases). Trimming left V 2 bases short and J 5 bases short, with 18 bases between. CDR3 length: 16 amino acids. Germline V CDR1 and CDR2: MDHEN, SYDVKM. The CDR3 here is CASSLTQTTGGTEAFF. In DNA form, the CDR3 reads TGTGCCAGCAGTTTAACACAAACGACAGGCGGTACTGAAGCTTTCTTT.

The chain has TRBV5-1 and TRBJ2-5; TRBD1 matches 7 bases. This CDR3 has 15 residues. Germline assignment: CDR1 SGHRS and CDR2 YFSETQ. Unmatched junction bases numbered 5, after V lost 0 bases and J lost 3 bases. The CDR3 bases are TGCGCCAGCAGCTTGGCCACAGGGGCGGAAGAGACCCAGTACTTC. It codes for CASSLATGAEETQYF.

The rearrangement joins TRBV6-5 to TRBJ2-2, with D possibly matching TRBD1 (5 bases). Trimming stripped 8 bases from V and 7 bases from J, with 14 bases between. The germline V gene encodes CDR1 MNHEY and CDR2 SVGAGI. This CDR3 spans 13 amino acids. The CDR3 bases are TGTGCCAGCCAAAGCCGGACAAGCGGGGAGCTGTTTTTT. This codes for CASQSRTSGELFF.

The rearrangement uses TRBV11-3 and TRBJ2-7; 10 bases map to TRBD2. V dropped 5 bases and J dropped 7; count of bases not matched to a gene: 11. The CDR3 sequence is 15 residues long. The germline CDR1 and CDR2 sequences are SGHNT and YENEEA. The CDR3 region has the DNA TGTGCCAGCAGCCCCGCTAGCGGGGGCCAGGGAGAGCAGTACTTC. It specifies CASSPASGGQGEQYF.

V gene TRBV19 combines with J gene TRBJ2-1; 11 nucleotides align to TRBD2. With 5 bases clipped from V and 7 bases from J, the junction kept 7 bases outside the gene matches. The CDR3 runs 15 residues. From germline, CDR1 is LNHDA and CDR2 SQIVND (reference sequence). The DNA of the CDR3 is TGTGCCAGTAGTCTCGGGACTAGCGGAATTAATGAGCAGTTCTTC. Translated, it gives CASSLGTSGINEQFF.

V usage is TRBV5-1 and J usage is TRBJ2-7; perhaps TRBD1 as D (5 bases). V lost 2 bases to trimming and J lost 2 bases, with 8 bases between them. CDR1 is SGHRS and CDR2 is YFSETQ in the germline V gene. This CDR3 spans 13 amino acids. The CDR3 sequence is CASSLQDPYEQYF. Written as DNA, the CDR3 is TGCGCCAGCAGCTTACAGGACCCCTACGAGCAGTACTTC.

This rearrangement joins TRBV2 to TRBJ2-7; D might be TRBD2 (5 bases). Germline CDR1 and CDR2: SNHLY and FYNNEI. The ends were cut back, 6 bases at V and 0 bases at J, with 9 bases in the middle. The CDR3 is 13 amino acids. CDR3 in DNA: TGTGCCAGCAGGTCCGGGAACTCCTACGAGCAGTACTTC. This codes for CASRSGNSYEQYF.

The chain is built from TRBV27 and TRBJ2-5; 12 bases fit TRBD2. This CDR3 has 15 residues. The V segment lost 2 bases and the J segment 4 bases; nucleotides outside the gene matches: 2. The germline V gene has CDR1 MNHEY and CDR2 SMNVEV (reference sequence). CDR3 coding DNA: TGTGCCAGCAGTTTACTAGCGGGAGGGGCAGAGACCCAGTACTTC. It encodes CASSLLAGGAETQYF.

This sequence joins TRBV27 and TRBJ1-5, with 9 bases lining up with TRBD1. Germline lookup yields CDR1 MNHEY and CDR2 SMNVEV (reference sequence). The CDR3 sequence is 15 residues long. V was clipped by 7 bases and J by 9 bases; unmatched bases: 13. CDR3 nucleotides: TGTGCCAGCACCAATAAGGGACAGGGTGGTTGGCCCCAGCATTTT. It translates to CASTNKGQGGWPQHF.

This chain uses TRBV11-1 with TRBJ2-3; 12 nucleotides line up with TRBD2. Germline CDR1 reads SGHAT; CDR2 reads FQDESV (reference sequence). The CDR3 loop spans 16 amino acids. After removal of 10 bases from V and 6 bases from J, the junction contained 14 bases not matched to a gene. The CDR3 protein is CATQPNLAGGADTQYF. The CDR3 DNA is TGTGCCACCCAGCCGAACCTAGCGGGAGGGGCGGATACGCAGTATTTT.

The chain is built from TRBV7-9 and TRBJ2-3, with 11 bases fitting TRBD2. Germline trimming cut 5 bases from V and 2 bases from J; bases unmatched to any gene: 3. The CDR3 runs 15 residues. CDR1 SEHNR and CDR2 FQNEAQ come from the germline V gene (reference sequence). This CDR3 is CASSPGLADTDTQYF. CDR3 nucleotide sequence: TGTGCCAGCAGCCCGGGACTAGCGGACACAGATACGCAGTATTTT.

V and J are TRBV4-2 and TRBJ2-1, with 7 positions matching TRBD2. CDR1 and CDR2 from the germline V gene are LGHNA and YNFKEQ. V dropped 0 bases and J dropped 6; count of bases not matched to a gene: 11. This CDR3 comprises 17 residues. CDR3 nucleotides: TGTGCCAGCAGCCAAGAAGGGCGTCTAGCGGAGGGCAATGAGCAGTTCTTC. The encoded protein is CASSQEGRLAEGNEQFF.

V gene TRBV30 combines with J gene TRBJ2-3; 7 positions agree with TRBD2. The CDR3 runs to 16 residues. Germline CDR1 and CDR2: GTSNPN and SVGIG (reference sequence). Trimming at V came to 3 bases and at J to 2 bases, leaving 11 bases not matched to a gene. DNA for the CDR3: TGTGCCTGGAGCGGGCGGGAGATAACTTTCACAGATACGCAGTATTTT. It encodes CAWSGREITFTDTQYF.

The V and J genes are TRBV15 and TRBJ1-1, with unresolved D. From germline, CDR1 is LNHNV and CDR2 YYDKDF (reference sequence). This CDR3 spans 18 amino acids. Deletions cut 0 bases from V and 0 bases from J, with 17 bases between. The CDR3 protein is CATSRDTWPHLMNTEAFF. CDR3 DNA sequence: TGTGCCACCAGCAGAGATACGTGGCCTCACCTCATGAACACTGAAGCTTTCTTT.

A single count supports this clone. The DNA for the CDR3 is TGTGCCAGCAGTATGGTAGCGTATAGCAATCAGCCCCAGCATTTT. Translation gives CASSMVAYSNQPQHF. The V gene is TRBV27, the J gene TRBJ1-5; D is unresolved. Trimming pared 5 bases from V and 0 bases from J, leaving 11 bases between. The CDR3 covers 15 residues. Germline V gives CDR1 MNHEY, CDR2 SMNVEV (reference sequence).

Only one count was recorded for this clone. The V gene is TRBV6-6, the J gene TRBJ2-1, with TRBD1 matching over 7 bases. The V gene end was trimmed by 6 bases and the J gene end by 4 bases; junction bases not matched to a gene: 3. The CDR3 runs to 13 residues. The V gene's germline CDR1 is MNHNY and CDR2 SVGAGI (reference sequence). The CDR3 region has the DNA TGTGCCAGCAGCCGGGGACAGTACAATGAGCAGTTCTTC. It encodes CASSRGQYNEQFF.

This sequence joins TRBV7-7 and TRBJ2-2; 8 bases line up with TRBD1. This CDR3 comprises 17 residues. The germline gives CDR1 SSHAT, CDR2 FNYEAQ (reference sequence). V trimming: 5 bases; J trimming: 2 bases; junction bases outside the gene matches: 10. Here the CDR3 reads CASSLQGGQGNTGELFF. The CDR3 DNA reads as TGTGCCAGCAGCCTGCAAGGCGGACAGGGTAACACCGGGGAGCTGTTTTTT.

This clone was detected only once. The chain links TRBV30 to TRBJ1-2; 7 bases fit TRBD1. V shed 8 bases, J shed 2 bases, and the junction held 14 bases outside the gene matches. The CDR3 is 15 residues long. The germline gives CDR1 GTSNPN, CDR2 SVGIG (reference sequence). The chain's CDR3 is CAMVRGQGVNYGYTF. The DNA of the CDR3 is TGTGCCATGGTTCGGGGTCAGGGGGTGAACTATGGCTACACCTTC. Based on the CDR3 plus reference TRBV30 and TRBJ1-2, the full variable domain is SQTIHQWPATLVQPVGSPLSLECTVEGTSNPNLYWYRQAAGRGLQLLFYSVGIGQISSEVPQNLSASRPQDRQFILSSKKLLLSDSGFYLCAMVRGQGVNYGYTFGSGTRLTVV.

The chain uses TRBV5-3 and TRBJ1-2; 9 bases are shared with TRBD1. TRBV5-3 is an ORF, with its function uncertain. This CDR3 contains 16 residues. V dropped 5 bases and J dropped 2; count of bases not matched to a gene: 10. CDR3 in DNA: TGTGCCAGAAGTTGTGGACAGGGGACGGTAAACTATGGCTACACCTTC. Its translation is CARSCGQGTVNYGYTF.